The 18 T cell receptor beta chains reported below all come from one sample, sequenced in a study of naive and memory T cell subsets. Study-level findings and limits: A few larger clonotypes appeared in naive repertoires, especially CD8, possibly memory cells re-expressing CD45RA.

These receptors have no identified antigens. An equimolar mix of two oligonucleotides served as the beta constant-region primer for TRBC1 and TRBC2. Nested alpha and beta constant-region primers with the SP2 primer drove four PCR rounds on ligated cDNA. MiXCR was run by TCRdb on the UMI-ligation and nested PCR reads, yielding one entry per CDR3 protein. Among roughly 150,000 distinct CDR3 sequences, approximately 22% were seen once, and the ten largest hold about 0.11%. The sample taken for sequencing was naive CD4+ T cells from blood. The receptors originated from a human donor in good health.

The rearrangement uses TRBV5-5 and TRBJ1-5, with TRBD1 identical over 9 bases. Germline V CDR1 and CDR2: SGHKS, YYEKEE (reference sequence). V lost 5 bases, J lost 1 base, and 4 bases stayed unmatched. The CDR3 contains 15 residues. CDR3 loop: CASSRTGVSNQPQHF. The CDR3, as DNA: TGTGCCAGCAGTCGGACAGGGGTAAGCAATCAGCCCCAGCATTTT.

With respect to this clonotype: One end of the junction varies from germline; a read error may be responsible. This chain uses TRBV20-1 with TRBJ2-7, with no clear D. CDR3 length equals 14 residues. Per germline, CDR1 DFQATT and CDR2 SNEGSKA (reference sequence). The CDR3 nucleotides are TGCAGTGCCCGCGGCCCACGCCAGACCTACGAGCGGTACTTC. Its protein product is CSARGPRQTYERYF.

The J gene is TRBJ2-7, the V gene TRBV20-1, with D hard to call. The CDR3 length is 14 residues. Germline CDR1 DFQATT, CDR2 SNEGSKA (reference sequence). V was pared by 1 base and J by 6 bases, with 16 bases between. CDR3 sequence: CSARVPGSVSEQYF. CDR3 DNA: TGCAGTGCTAGAGTCCCTGGGTCCGTGTCCGAGCAGTACTTC.

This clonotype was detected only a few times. The chain's CDR3 is CASSPRGIELFF. The CDR3 nucleotides read TGTGCCAGCAGTCCCCGCGGGATAGAGCTGTTTTTT. The rearrangement joins TRBV6-2 or TRBV6-3 to TRBJ2-2; the D gene is possibly TRBD2 (6 bases). This CDR3 contains 12 residues. V dropped 5 bases and J dropped 11 bases, with 12 bases sitting between them. The germline V gene encodes CDR1 MNHEY and CDR2 SVGEGT.

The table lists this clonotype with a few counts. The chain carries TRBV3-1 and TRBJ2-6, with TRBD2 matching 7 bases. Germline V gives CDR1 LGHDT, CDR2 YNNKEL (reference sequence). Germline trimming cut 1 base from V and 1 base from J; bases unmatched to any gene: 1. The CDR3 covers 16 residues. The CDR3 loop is CASSQGTRSGANVLTF. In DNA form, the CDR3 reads TGTGCCAGCAGCCAAGGGACTAGGTCTGGGGCCAACGTCCTGACTTTC.

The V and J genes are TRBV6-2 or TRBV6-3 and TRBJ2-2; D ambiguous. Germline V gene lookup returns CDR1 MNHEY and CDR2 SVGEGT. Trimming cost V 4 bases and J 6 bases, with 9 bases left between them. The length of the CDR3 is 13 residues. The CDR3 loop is CASSSHEAGELFF. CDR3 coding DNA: TGTGCCAGCAGTTCCCATGAAGCCGGGGAGCTGTTTTTT.

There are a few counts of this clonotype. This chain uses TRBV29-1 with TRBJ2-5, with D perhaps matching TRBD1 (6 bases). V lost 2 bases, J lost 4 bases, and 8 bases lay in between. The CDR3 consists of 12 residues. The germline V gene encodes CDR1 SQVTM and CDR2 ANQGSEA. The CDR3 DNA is TGCAGCGTTGAAACAGGGCCAGAGACCCAGTACTTC. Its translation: CSVETGPETQYF.

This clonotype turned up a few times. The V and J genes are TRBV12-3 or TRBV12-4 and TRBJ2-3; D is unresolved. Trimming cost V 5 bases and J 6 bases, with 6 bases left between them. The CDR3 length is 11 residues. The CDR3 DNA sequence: TGTGCCAGCAGTGAGATCGATACGCAGTATTTT. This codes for CASSEIDTQYF.

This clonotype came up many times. Here the CDR3 reads CASSSGTSINEQFF. CDR3 nucleotides: TGTGCCAGCAGCTCCGGGACTAGCATCAATGAGCAGTTCTTC. The rearrangement links TRBV7-9 to TRBJ2-1; 9 bases are a match to TRBD2. CDR1 and CDR2 (germline): SEHNR, FQNEAQ (reference sequence). After removal of 4 bases from V and 6 bases from J, the junction contained 4 bases not matched to a gene. The CDR3 spans 14 residues.

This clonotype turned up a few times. CDR3 bases: TGCAGCGTACCGGGACAGAGCTCCTACGAGCAGTACTTC. It translates to CSVPGQSSYEQYF. The rearrangement links TRBV29-1 to TRBJ2-7; 7 nucleotides agree with TRBD1. Trimming at V came to 6 bases and at J to 0 bases, leaving 5 bases not matched to a gene. Germline V lookup: CDR1 SQVTM, CDR2 ANQGSEA. This CDR3 contains 13 residues.

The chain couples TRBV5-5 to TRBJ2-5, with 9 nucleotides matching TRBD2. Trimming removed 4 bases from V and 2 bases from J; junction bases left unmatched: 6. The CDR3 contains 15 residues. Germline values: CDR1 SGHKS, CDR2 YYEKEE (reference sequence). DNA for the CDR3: TGTGCCAGCAGCCTCCTTCTAGCGGGACAAGAGACCCAGTACTTC. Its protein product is CASSLLLAGQETQYF.

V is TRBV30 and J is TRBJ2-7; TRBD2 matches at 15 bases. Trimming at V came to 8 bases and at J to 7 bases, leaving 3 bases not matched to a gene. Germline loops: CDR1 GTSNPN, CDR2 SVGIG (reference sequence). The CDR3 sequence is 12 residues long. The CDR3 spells CAGGLAGGEQYF. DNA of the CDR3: TGTGCCGGGGGACTAGCGGGAGGTGAGCAGTACTTC.

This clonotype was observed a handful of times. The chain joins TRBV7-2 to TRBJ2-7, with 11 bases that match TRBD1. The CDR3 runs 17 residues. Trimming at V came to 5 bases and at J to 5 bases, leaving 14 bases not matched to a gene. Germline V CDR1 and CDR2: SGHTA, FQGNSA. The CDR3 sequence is CASSHTARRTGGNEQYF. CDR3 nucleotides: TGTGCCAGCAGCCATACGGCCCGACGGACAGGGGGCAACGAGCAGTACTTC.

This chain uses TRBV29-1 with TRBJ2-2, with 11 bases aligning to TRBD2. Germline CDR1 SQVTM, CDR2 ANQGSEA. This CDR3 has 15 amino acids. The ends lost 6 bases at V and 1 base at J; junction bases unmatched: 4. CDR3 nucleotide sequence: TGCAGCGTAAAGGGACTAGCGGAGAACACCGGGGAGCTGTTTTTT. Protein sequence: CSVKGLAENTGELFF.

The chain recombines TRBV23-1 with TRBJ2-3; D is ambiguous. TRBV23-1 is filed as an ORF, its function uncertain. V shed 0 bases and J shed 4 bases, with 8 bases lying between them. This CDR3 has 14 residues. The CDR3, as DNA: TGCGCCAGCAGTCAATCGCCAGGCCCAGATACGCAGTATTTT. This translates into CASSQSPGPDTQYF.

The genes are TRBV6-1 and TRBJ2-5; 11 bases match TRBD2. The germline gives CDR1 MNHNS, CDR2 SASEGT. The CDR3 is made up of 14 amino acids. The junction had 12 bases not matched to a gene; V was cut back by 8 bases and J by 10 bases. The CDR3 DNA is TGTGCCAGCCTTCCTAGCGGGAGGACGTCCATCCAGTACTTC. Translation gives CASLPSGRTSIQYF.

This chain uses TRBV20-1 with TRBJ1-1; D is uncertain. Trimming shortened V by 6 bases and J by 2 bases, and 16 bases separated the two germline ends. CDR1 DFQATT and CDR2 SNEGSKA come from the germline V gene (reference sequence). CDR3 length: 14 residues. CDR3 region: CSATDQPSNTEAFF. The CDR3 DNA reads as TGCAGTGCCACAGACCAGCCTTCCAACACTGAAGCTTTCTTT.

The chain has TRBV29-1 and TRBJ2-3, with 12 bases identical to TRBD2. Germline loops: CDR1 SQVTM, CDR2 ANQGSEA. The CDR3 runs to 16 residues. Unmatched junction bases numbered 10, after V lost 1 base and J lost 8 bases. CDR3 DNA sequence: TGCAGCGTTGAAGCAGGACTAGCGGGAATGATTGGTACGCAGTATTTT. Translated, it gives CSVEAGLAGMIGTQYF.